This T cell receptor beta chain was identified during a study of Graves' ophthalmopathy and Graves' hyperthyroidism. The overall study: By definition, stable hyperthyroidism involved no ophthalmopathy within 18 months of follow-up.

This CDR3 comprises 11 residues. Germline lookup yields CDR1 SGHDN and CDR2 FVKESK. Beta-chain TCR CDR3 regions were amplified from RNA transcripts. First-round RT-PCR used HTBI primers; second-round multiplex PCR followed. From the multiplex PCR reads, TCRdb called clonotypes with MiXCR, one entry per CDR3 protein. The repertoire holds roughly 1.1 million distinct CDR3 sequences, with around a third as singletons. The specimen was peripheral blood or thyroid tissue (not recorded which). The source is an adult man with Graves' hyperthyroidism. V is TRBV14 and J is TRBJ1-1; D is unresolved. The CDR3 spells CASPRTTEAFF. In nucleotides, the CDR3 is TGTGCTAGCCCCCGGACCACTGAAGCTTTCTTT.